This T cell receptor beta chain was documented in a study of early T cells in non-severe SARS-CoV-2 infection. In this sample, this clonotype turned up many times. The CDR3 contains 12 residues. Germline V CDR1 and CDR2: DFQATT, SNEGSKA (reference sequence). Deletions cut 3 bases from V and 6 bases from J, with 9 bases between. TCRdb called the 5' RACE reads again in MiXCR, with one record for every CDR3 protein. This sample has 70,000 or so distinct CDR3 sequences; 11% occur once, and the top ten carry 6.4%. Sequenced sample: whole blood. This sequence joins TRBV20-1 and TRBJ2-1; D is ambiguous. This clonotype was sampled from an adult who was a healthcare worker with PCR-confirmed SARS-CoV-2 infection or an uninfected control (not recorded which). CDR3 nucleotides: TGCAGTGCTAGGTCCGTATTCAATGAGCAGTTCTTC. Amino acid sequence: CSARSVFNEQFF.